The 16 T cell receptor beta chains below were found in one sample sequenced in a study of post-analysis software for immune sequencing data. Study observations and caveats: In patients, TRBV5-6, TRBV5-1 and TRBV20-1 belonged to five TRBV segments found more frequently than in controls.

Prepared libraries of TCR beta cDNA carried unique molecular identifiers. In TCRdb, the PCR reads were re-called with MiXCR into one record per CDR3 protein. Among 750,000 to 900,000 distinct CDR3 sequences, around 42% were seen once, and the ten largest hold 4.9%. The antigens for these receptors are not known. Material for sequencing was blood. The receptors stem from a girl aged 10 to 17 with multiple sclerosis.

The rearrangement links TRBV3-1 to TRBJ1-4; no reliable D call. Germline V gene data show CDR1 as LGHDT and CDR2 as YNNKEL (reference sequence). Trimming shortened V by 4 bases and J by 2 bases, and 14 bases separated the two germline ends. The CDR3 is made up of 16 amino acids. CDR3 in amino acids: CASSRRPHPTNEKLFF. The CDR3 DNA sequence: TGTGCCAGCAGCCGGAGGCCTCACCCCACTAATGAAAAACTGTTTTTT.

The gene calls are TRBV20-1 and TRBJ1-5, with D hard to call. Germline CDR1 is DFQATT and CDR2 is SNEGSKA (reference sequence). V lost 6 bases to trimming and J lost 0 bases, with 15 bases between them. This CDR3 region has 15 residues. This chain's CDR3 is CSALGRASSNQPQHF. DNA of the CDR3: TGCAGTGCCCTGGGGAGGGCCTCTAGCAATCAGCCCCAGCATTTT.

Concerning this clonotype: At one boundary the junction diverges from the germline segment, which might be a read error. The rearrangement uses TRBV28 and TRBJ2-1, with D possibly being TRBD2 (6 bases). The CDR3 sequence is 15 residues long. Germline V gene lookup returns CDR1 MDHEN and CDR2 SYDVKM. CDR3 residues: CASSKGLSSYTEQFF. CDR3 bases: TGTGCCAGCAGTAAGGGACTTAGCTCCTACACTGAGCAGTTCTTC.

The chain links TRBV27 to TRBJ1-1; D perhaps matches TRBD1 (5 bases). Germline V gene sequence: CDR1 MNHEY, CDR2 SMNVEV (reference sequence). V lost 6 bases and J 6 bases, leaving 14 bases between the germline ends. The CDR3 runs to 13 residues. The CDR3 DNA reads TGTGCCAGCAGCCGCCGAGGGGTCGCTGAAGCTTTCTTT. It yields the protein CASSRRGVAEAFF.

The chain recombines TRBV5-1 with TRBJ2-1, with D perhaps being TRBD1 or TRBD2 (5 bases each). Trimming took 0 bases from V and 9 from J, leaving 10 bases between them. This CDR3 has 13 amino acids. CDR1 is SGHRS and CDR2 is YFSETQ in the germline V gene. The CDR3: CASSLGGFGEQFF. The DNA of the CDR3 is TGCGCCAGCAGCTTGGGGGGGTTCGGTGAGCAGTTCTTC.

The sample holds a few counts of this clonotype. The chain carries TRBV7-8 and TRBJ2-5, with 8 bases aligning to TRBD1. The tail of the sequence fits TRBJ2-7 better, so the J call may be wrong. The CDR3 covers 14 residues. Germline V gives CDR1 SGHVS, CDR2 FQNEAQ. CDR3 DNA: TGTGCCAGCAGCCGACAGGGGACGTTCTACGAGCAGTACTTC. Translating gives CASSRQGTFYEQYF.

The chain has TRBV4-2 and TRBJ2-7; the match to TRBD2 covers 11 bases. The ends lost 3 bases at V and 0 bases at J; junction bases unmatched: 4. The CDR3 has 16 residues. CDR1 and CDR2 (germline): LGHNA, YNFKEQ. The DNA for the CDR3 is TGTGCCAGCAGCCACTTAGCGGGAGGGAGCTCCTACGAGCAGTACTTC. Its protein product is CASSHLAGGSSYEQYF.

At least ten counts were recorded for this clonotype. The J gene is TRBJ2-1, the V gene TRBV6-5; weak D call: TRBD2 (6 bases). This CDR3 is 15 amino acids long. V was trimmed by 10 bases and J by 9 bases, leaving 25 bases between them. The germline CDR1 and CDR2 sequences are MNHEY and SVGAGI. The CDR3 DNA reads as TGTGCCACCACCGGGGGAGGACCCATTAAGGGTGAGCAGTTCTTC. Amino acid sequence: CATTGGGPIKGEQFF.

This clonotype was seen a handful of times. The chain is built from TRBV7-2 and TRBJ1-5, with D unresolved. Per the germline V gene, CDR1 is SGHTA and CDR2 is FQGNSA. Between the trimmed V and J ends, which lost 1 base and 4 bases, there was a span of 14 bases. There are 16 residues in the CDR3. CDR3 in DNA: TGTGCCAGCAGCTTAGTTGGTGGGAAAGGGAATCAGCCCCAGCATTTT. It is translated as CASSLVGGKGNQPQHF. Looking up the rest from reference TRBV7-2 and TRBJ1-5 gives the full variable domain: GAGVSQSPSNKVTEKGKDVELRCDPISGHTALYWYRQSLGQGLEFLIYFQGNSAPDKSGLPSDRFSAERTGGSVSTLTIQRTQQEDSAVYLCASSLVGGKGNQPQHFGDGTRLSIL.

Remarks on this clonotype: Its ends do not fully match the called genes, so a read error is possible. The chain is built from TRBV20-1 and TRBJ2-5; no clear D gene. The CDR3 has 13 amino acids. CDR1 is DFQATT and CDR2 is SNEGSKA in the germline V gene (reference sequence). The CDR3 loop is CSARVPGPETQYF. The CDR3 region has the DNA TGCAGTGCCAGAGTTCCGGGCCCGGAGACCCAGTACTTC.

This clonotype occurred a few times. This chain connects TRBV10-1 to TRBJ1-5; D gene unclear. The germline V gene has CDR1 WNHNN and CDR2 SYGVQD (reference sequence). The CDR3 has 12 amino acids. V was clipped by 2 bases and J by 5 bases, with 4 bases between them. CDR3 residues: CASSERDQPQHF. The CDR3 coding sequence is TGCGCCAGCAGTGAGAGGGATCAGCCCCAGCATTTT.

This clonotype was detected only once. V usage is TRBV24-1 and J usage is TRBJ1-1; D unresolved. This CDR3 has 14 amino acids. V lost 10 bases and J 1 base, leaving 15 bases between the germline ends. Germline CDR1 and CDR2: KGHDR and SFDVKD. The CDR3 coding sequence is TGTGCCACTGCCGAAAAGGGCCGGAACACTGAAGCTTTCTTT. Protein product: CATAEKGRNTEAFF.

The CDR3 DNA follows: TGTGCCAGCAGTATACTAGCGGGAGGAGATGGTGGGACCCAGTACTTC. Residues: CASSILAGGDGGTQYF. The genes are TRBV28 and TRBJ2-1; 12 bases are shared with TRBD2. Matching the DNA end better, TRBJ2-5 makes the J call doubtful. The germline CDR1 and CDR2 sequences are MDHEN and SYDVKM. The CDR3 loop spans 16 amino acids.

This clonotype has a handful of counts. This chain uses TRBV5-1 with TRBJ2-5; D unclear. The CDR3 has 12 residues. Trimming left V 2 bases short and J 0 bases short, with 2 bases between. Germline lookup yields CDR1 SGHRS and CDR2 YFSETQ. The CDR3 protein is CASSFHQETQYF. In DNA, the CDR3 is TGCGCCAGCAGCTTCCACCAAGAGACCCAGTACTTC.

J is TRBJ2-3 and V is TRBV2, with 14 bases lining up with TRBD2. This CDR3 region has 16 residues. V shed 4 bases, J shed 3 bases, and the junction held 3 bases outside the gene matches. Germline CDR1 and CDR2: SNHLY and FYNNEI. CDR3 DNA sequence: TGTGCCAGCAGTGTGGGACTAGCGGGAGAAACAGATACGCAGTATTTT. It translates to CASSVGLAGETDTQYF.

This chain connects TRBV10-2 to TRBJ2-1; D uncertain. V lost 5 bases and J lost 7, with 6 bases in between. This CDR3 is 11 amino acids long. Germline V gene lookup returns CDR1 WSHSY and CDR2 SAAADI. CDR3 amino acids: CASSTTNEQFF. The CDR3 DNA sequence: TGCGCCAGCAGTACTACGAATGAGCAGTTCTTC.